The 18 T cell receptor beta chains below all came from one sample that was sequenced in a study of blood T cell repertoires in COVID-19. The assay was immunoSEQ multiplex PCR, and TCRdb's table has in-frame clones only and misses some. The table lists about 300,000 clones, 85% to 90% of them singletons. Input material: peripheral blood. These receptors were obtained from a woman aged 50 to 60 with COVID-19, enrolled during active disease.

This clone appeared a few times. This chain links TRBV6-6 with TRBJ2-1; 7 bases map to TRBD2. The trim removed 10 bases at V and 10 bases at J, leaving 13 bases unmatched. The CDR3 sequence is 13 residues long. Germline CDR1 and CDR2: MNHNY and SVGAGI (reference sequence). The CDR3 DNA is TGTGCCACCGGCGGCGGGAGAGGCGTGGAGCAGTTCTTC. Translation: CATGGGRGVEQFF.

The chain carries TRBV11-3 and TRBJ2-2; TRBD2 might be the D (5 bases). V was shortened by 5 bases and J by 7 bases, with 14 bases between the two germline ends. This CDR3 region has 14 residues. Germline V lookup: CDR1 SGHNT, CDR2 YENEEA. In DNA, the CDR3 is TGTGCCAGCAGCCGTTATGAGGGCTTCGGGGAGCTGTTTTTT. Encoded protein: CASSRYEGFGELFF.

The chain links TRBV6-4 to TRBJ2-1, with D hard to call. In germline, CDR1 is MRHNA, CDR2 SNTAGT. The CDR3 contains 15 residues. V was shortened by 2 bases and J by 1 base, with 9 bases between the two germline ends. This CDR3 is CASSDSPESYNEQFF. CDR3 sequence (DNA): TGTGCCAGCAGTGACAGCCCCGAATCCTACAATGAGCAGTTCTTC.

The chain combines TRBV4-3 with TRBJ2-7; TRBD2 matches at 10 bases. The V and J ends lost 1 base and 2 bases, in that order; junction bases with no gene match: 11. Germline CDR1 LGHNA, CDR2 YSLEER. CDR3 size: 18 residues. This chain's CDR3 is CASSQGSSGRSTTYEQYF. CDR3 bases: TGCGCCAGCAGCCAAGGCTCTAGCGGGAGATCTACCACCTACGAGCAGTACTTC.

This clone has a single count. The chain joins TRBV4-1 to TRBJ2-2, with D unclear. CDR3 length: 15 residues. V shed 6 bases and J shed 1 base, with 12 bases lying between them. CDR1 and CDR2 from the germline V gene are MGHRA and YSYEKL. CDR3 nucleotide sequence: TGCGCCAGCAGGCAAAGACAAATGAACACCGGGGAGCTGTTTTTT. This codes for CASRQRQMNTGELFF.

V and J are TRBV19 and TRBJ2-2, with 9 bases identical to TRBD2. With 1 base clipped from V and 3 bases from J, the junction kept 3 bases outside the gene matches. The CDR3 loop spans 16 amino acids. Germline-derived CDR1 and CDR2 are LNHDA and SQIVND (reference sequence). In DNA form, the CDR3 reads TGTGCCAGTAGTATAGTGACTAGCGGATACACCGGGGAGCTGTTTTTT. It encodes CASSIVTSGYTGELFF.

V is TRBV11-3 and J is TRBJ2-7, with TRBD2 identical over 9 bases. Germline assignment: CDR1 SGHNT and CDR2 YENEEA. The CDR3 is made up of 15 amino acids. Trimming took 3 bases from V and 10 from J; bases not matched to a gene: 13. The CDR3 protein is CASSFRGLAGYLQYF. CDR3 nucleotide sequence: TGTGCCAGCAGCTTCAGAGGGCTAGCGGGGTACCTACAGTACTTC.

This chain links TRBV2 with TRBJ2-5; 11 bases match TRBD2. This CDR3 region has 17 residues. The trim removed 5 bases at V and 1 base at J, leaving 9 bases unmatched. Germline loops: CDR1 SNHLY, CDR2 FYNNEI. The CDR3 region has the DNA TGTGCCAGCAGTCTGAATGTAGCGGGAGGGCCCCAAGAGACCCAGTACTTC. This gives the protein CASSLNVAGGPQETQYF. The variable domain in full, completed from reference TRBV2 and TRBJ2-5, reads EPEVTQTPSHQVTQMGQEVILRCVPISNHLYFYWYRQILGQKVEFLVSFYNNEISEKSEIFDDQFSVERPDGSNFTLKIRSTKLEDSAMYFCASSLNVAGGPQETQYFGPGTRLLVL.

The chain uses TRBV29-1 and TRBJ1-2; 9 bases line up with TRBD1. CDR3 length: 14 residues. The germline V gene encodes CDR1 SQVTM and CDR2 ANQGSEA. After removal of 6 bases from V and 4 bases from J, the junction contained 9 bases not matched to a gene. In DNA, the CDR3 is TGCAGCGTCCAGCGGGACAGGGCCAGCTATGGCTACACCTTC. Translation: CSVQRDRASYGYTF. Complete variable domain (other parts from reference TRBV29-1 and TRBJ1-2): SAVISQKPSRDICQRGTSLTIQCQVDSQVTMMFWYRQQPGQSLTLIATANQGSEATYESGFVIDKFPISRPNLTFSTLTVSNMSPEDSSIYLCSVQRDRASYGYTFGSGTRLTVV.

The chain couples TRBV7-6 to TRBJ2-1, with 7 positions matching TRBD2. The CDR3 extends over 16 amino acids. The germline V gene encodes CDR1 SGHVS and CDR2 FNYEAQ. Trimming cost V 4 bases and J 5 bases; bases outside gene matches: 11. CDR3 sequence: CASSYLSGTTDNEQFF. CDR3 DNA sequence: TGTGCCAGCAGCTACCTCTCCGGGACTACCGACAATGAGCAGTTCTTC.

Points on this clone: The same CDR3 also results from other DNA sequences found in this sample. The rearrangement links TRBV5-1 to TRBJ2-1; D is perhaps TRBD1 (5 bases). The CDR3 consists of 15 residues. V lost 2 bases to trimming and J lost 0 bases, with 9 bases between them. Germline CDR1 is SGHRS and CDR2 is YFSETQ. CDR3 sequence: CASSFTDSSYNEQFF. CDR3 bases: TGCGCCAGCAGCTTCACAGACAGCTCCTACAATGAGCAGTTCTTC. Based on the CDR3 plus reference TRBV5-1 and TRBJ2-1, the full variable domain is KAGVTQTPRYLIKTRGQQVTLSCSPISGHRSVSWYQQTPGQGLQFLFEYFSETQRNKGNFPGRFSGRQFSNSRSEMNVSTLELGDSALYLCASSFTDSSYNEQFFGPGTRLTVL.

This rearrangement joins TRBV24-1 to TRBJ2-3; TRBD2 matches at 11 bases. Losses at the gene ends were 3 bases for V and 8 bases for J; bases not matched to a gene: 12. This CDR3 spans 17 amino acids. Germline CDR1 KGHDR, CDR2 SFDVKD. The CDR3 sequence is CATSDPTGTSGPGTQYF. The CDR3 bases are TGTGCCACCAGTGATCCCACCGGGACTAGCGGCCCGGGTACGCAGTATTTT.

This clone turned up a few times. The chain joins TRBV11-2 to TRBJ1-2, with 12 bases lining up with TRBD1. Trimming took 5 bases from V and 5 from J; bases not matched to a gene: 9. Per the germline V gene, CDR1 is SGHAT and CDR2 is FQNNGV. This CDR3 is 16 amino acids long. The CDR3: CASSAMGQGAKYGYTF. DNA for the CDR3: TGTGCCAGCAGCGCAATGGGACAGGGGGCGAAGTATGGCTACACCTTC.

The V gene is TRBV13, the J gene TRBJ1-1; D uncertain. Deletions cut 6 bases from V and 7 bases from J, with 12 bases between. The germline V gene encodes CDR1 PRHDT and CDR2 FYEKMQ (reference sequence). There are 12 residues in the CDR3. CDR3 bases: TGTGCCAGCAGTCATGAGGAGGATGAAGCTTTCTTT. It encodes CASSHEEDEAFF.

This chain links TRBV6-5 with TRBJ2-3; perhaps TRBD2 as D (6 bases). Germline CDR1 reads MNHEY; CDR2 reads SVGAGI. V was pared by 7 bases and J by 4 bases, with 18 bases between. This CDR3 comprises 15 residues. CDR3 loop: CASTRDGGVPDTQYF. The CDR3 coding sequence is TGTGCCAGCACTCGGGACGGAGGGGTCCCAGATACGCAGTATTTT.

The J gene is TRBJ2-4, the V gene TRBV25-1; TRBD2 agrees at 11 bases. The CDR3 sequence is 16 residues long. Germline CDR1 and CDR2: MGHDK and SYGVNS. V lost 5 bases and J lost 3; bases outside the gene matches: 6. The CDR3 DNA reads TGTGCCAGCAGTCGCGGGCTAGCGGGAGGCAAAAACATTCAGTACTTC. Its protein product is CASSRGLAGGKNIQYF.

The V gene is TRBV3-1 (or the pseudogene TRBV3-2), the J gene TRBJ1-3, with 9 bases fitting TRBD1. V shed 6 bases and J 3 bases; nucleotides not matched to a gene: 3. Per the germline V gene, CDR1 is LGHDT and CDR2 is YNNKEL (reference sequence). The CDR3 totals 14 residues. CDR3 region: CASRQGAGGNTIYF. CDR3 sequence (DNA): TGTGCCAGCAGACAGGGGGCAGGTGGAAACACCATATATTTT.

The CDR3 reads CASRSAGSSYEQYF. In DNA form, the CDR3 reads TGTGCCAGCAGATCGGCTGGGAGCTCCTACGAGCAGTACTTC. J is TRBJ2-7 and V is TRBV27; possibly TRBD2 for D (5 bases). Germline CDR1 MNHEY, CDR2 SMNVEV (reference sequence). The CDR3 runs to 14 residues. Trimming took off 6 bases at V and 0 bases at J, with 12 bases between the two ends.